By proportion, the clone carrying this T cell receptor (beta chain) is medium-sized. Its cognate antigen is unknown. The data originate from a study of breast tumors, draining lymph nodes, adjacent tissues. Notes on the study in general: Compared with lymph nodes, tumors were less diverse; compared with nontumor tissue, more.

The ends lost 8 bases at V and 4 bases at J; junction bases unmatched: 5. Germline CDR1 MNHEY, CDR2 SVGAGI. The CDR3 sequence is 13 residues long. One entry per CDR3 protein, called by TCRdb with MiXCR from the multiplex PCR reads. This table has more than 20,000 distinct CDR3 sequences, 68% appearing once. The V and J genes are TRBV6-5 and TRBJ2-7; 10 bases align to TRBD1. Sequencing used tumor-adjacent breast tissue. This sequence was found in a female donor with breast cancer. Some clones in this sample may be carry-over from other donors' samples. This CDR3 reads CASCPGQGYEQYF. The CDR3, as DNA: TGTGCCAGCTGTCCGGGACAGGGGTACGAGCAGTACTTC.